The present T cell receptor (beta chain) was sequenced within a study of response to subunit inactivated influenza vaccine. Study-wide points: There was a suggestion from the authors that each seasonal influenza vaccination recruits few new T cells.

About this clonotype: Antigen: not known.

TCRdb recomputed calls from the RT-PCR reads with MiXCR, one row per CDR3 protein. The profile shows some 600,000 distinct CDR3 sequences, less than 15% of them singletons. This CDR3 contains 13 residues. Germline loops: CDR1 SQVTM, CDR2 ANQGSEA. V lost 4 bases and J lost 4, with 13 bases in between. The sequence was collected from a man in his fifties or sixties who received an inactivated influenza vaccine. Sequencing used PBMCs from blood, obtained 14 to 15 days before vaccination. The chain employs TRBV29-1 and TRBJ1-2, with D unclear. CDR3 residues: CSVARTNSYGYTF. CDR3 bases: TGCAGCGTTGCCAGGACCAACTCCTATGGCTACACCTTC.